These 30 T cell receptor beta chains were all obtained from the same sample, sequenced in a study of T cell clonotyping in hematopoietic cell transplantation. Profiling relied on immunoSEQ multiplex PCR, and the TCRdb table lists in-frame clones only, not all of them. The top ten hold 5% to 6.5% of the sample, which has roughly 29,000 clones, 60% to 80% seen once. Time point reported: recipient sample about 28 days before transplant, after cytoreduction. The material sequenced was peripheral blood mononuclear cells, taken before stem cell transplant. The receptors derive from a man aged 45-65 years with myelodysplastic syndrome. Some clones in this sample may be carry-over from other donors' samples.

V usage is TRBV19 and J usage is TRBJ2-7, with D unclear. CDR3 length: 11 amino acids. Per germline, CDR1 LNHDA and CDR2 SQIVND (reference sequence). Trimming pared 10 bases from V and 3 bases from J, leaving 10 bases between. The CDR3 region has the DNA TGTGCCACCGTACTCGGCTACGAGCAGTACTTC. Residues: CATVLGYEQYF. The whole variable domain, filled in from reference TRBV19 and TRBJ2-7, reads DGGITQSPKYLFRKEGQNVTLSCEQNLNHDAMYWYRQDPGQGLRLIYYSQIVNDFQKGDIAEGYSVSREKKESFPLTVTSAQKNPTAFYLCATVLGYEQYFGPGTRLTVT.

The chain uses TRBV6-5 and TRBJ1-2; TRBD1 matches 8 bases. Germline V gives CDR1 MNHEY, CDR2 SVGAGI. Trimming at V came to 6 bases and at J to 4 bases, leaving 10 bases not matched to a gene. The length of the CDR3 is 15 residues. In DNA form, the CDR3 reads TGTGCCAGCAGATCTACAGGGGGAGCTGGCTATGGCTACACCTTC. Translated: CASRSTGGAGYGYTF.

CDR3 loop: CAWSLAWADTQYF. DNA of the CDR3: TGTGCCTGGAGTCTAGCTTGGGCAGATACGCAGTATTTT. This chain uses TRBV30 with TRBJ2-3; D is possibly TRBD2 (5 bases). Looked up from germline, CDR1 is GTSNPN and CDR2 is SVGIG (reference sequence). The V gene lost 2 bases and the J gene lost 4 bases, with 10 bases spanning the gap. This CDR3 has 13 residues.

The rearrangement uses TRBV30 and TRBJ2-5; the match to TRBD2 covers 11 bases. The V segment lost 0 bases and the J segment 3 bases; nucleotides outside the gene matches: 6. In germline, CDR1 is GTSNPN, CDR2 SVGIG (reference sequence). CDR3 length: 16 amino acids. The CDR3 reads CAWSVGSSGGKETQYF. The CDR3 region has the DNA TGTGCCTGGAGTGTAGGGTCTAGCGGGGGGAAAGAGACCCAGTACTTC.

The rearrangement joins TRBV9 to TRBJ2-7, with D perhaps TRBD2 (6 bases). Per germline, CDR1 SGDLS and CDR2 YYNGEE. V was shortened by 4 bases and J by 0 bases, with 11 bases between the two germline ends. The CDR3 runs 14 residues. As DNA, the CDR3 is TGTGCCAGCAGCCCCGGGACTCCCTCCTACGAGCAGTACTTC. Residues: CASSPGTPSYEQYF.

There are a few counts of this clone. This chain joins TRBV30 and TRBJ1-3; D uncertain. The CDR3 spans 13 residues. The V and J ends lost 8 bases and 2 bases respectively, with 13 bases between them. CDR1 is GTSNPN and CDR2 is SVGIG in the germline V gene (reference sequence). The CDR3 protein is CALSVGTGNTIYF. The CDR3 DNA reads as TGTGCCCTTTCGGTAGGGACTGGAAACACCATATATTTT.

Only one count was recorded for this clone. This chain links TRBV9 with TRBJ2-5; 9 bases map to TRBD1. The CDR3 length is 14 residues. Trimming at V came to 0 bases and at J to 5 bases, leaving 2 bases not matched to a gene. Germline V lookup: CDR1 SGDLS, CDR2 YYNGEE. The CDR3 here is CASSVVDRGETQYF. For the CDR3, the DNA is TGTGCCAGCAGCGTAGTCGACAGGGGGGAGACCCAGTACTTC.

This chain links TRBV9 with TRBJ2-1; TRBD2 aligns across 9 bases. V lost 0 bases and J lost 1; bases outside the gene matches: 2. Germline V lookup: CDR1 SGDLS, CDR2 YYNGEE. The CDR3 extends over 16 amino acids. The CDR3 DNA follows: TGTGCCAGCAGCGTAGAAGCGGGGGGATCCTACAATGAGCAGTTCTTC. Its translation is CASSVEAGGSYNEQFF.

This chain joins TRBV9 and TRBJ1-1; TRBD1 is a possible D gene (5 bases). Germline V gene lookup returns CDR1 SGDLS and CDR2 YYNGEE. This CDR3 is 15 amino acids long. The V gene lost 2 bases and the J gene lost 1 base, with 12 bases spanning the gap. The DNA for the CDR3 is TGTGCCAGCAGCGTGCGGGGACTGACGAACACTGAAGCTTTCTTT. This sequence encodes CASSVRGLTNTEAFF.

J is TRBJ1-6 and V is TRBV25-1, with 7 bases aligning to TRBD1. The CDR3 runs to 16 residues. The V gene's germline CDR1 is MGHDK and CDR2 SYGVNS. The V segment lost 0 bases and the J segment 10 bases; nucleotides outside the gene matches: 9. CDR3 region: CASSEYSDRSYSPLHF. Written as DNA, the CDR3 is TGTGCCAGCAGTGAATATTCGGACAGGTCATACTCACCCCTCCACTTT.

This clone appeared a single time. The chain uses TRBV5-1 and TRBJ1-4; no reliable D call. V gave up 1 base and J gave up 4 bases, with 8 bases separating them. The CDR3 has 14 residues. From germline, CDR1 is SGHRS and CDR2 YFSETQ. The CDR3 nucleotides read TGCGCCAGCAGCTTGAGGGCCGTTAATGAAAAACTGTTTTTT. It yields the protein CASSLRAVNEKLFF.

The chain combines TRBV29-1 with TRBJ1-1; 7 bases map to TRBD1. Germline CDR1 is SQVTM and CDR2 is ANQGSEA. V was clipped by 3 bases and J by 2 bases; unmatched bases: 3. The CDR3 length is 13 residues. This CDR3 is CSVERGLNTEAFF. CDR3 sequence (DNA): TGCAGCGTTGAGAGGGGGCTTAACACTGAAGCTTTCTTT.

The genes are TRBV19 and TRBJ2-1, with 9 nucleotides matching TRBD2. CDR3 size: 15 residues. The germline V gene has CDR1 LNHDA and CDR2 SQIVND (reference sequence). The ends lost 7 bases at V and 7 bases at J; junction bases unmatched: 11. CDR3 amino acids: CASTLVASGVNEQFF. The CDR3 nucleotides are TGTGCCAGTACCCTAGTGGCTAGCGGGGTTAATGAGCAGTTCTTC. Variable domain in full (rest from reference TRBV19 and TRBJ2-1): DGGITQSPKYLFRKEGQNVTLSCEQNLNHDAMYWYRQDPGQGLRLIYYSQIVNDFQKGDIAEGYSVSREKKESFPLTVTSAQKNPTAFYLCASTLVASGVNEQFFGPGTRLTVL.

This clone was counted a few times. As DNA, the CDR3 is TGTGCCAGCAGTTTATCCACAACAGGTTTCTATGGCTACACCTTC. Translating gives CASSLSTTGFYGYTF. The V gene is TRBV27, the J gene TRBJ1-2, with D possibly matching TRBD1 (5 bases). The V gene's germline CDR1 is MNHEY and CDR2 SMNVEV (reference sequence). The CDR3 runs 15 residues. V lost 0 bases and J lost 4, with 12 bases in between.

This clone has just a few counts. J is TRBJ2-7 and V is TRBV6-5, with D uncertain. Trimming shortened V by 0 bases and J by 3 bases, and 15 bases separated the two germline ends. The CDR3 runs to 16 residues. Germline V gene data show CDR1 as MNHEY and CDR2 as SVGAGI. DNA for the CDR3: TGTGCCAGCAGTTACTCGTACTCGCTTATGGGCTACGAGCAGTACTTC. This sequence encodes CASSYSYSLMGYEQYF.

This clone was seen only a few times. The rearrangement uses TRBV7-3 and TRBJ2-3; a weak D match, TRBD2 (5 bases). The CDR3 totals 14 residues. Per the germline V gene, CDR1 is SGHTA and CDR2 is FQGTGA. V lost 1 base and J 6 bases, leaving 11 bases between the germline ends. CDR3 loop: CASSLKAGRDTQYF. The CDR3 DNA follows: TGTGCCAGCAGCTTAAAGGCGGGTCGTGATACGCAGTATTTT.

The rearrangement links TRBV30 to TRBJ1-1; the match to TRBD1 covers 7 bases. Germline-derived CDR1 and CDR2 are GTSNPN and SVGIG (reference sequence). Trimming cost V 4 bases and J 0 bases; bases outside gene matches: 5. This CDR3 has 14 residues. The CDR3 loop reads CAWKGGEMNTEAFF. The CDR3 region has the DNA TGTGCCTGGAAAGGGGGCGAAATGAACACTGAAGCTTTCTTT.

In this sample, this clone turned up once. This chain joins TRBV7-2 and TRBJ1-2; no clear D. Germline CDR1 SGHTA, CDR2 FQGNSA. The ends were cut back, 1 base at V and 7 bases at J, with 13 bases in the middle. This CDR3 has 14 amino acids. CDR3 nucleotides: TGTGCCAGCAGCTTAGACGGAGGGTTCGGTGGCTACACCTTC. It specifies CASSLDGGFGGYTF.

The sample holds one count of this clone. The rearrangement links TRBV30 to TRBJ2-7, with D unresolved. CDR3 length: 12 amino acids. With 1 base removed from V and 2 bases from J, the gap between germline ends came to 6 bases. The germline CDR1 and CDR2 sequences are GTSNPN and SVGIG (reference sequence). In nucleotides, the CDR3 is TGTGCCTGGAGTGAGGTGCCCTACGAGCAGTACTTC. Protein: CAWSEVPYEQYF.

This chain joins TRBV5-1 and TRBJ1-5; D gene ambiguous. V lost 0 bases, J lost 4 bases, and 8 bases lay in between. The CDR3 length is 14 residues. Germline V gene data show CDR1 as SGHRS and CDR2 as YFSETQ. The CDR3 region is CASSLGERNQPQHF. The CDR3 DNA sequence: TGCGCCAGCAGCTTGGGGGAGCGTAATCAGCCCCAGCATTTT.

The chain's CDR3 is CSAREGLGTDTQYF. The CDR3 bases are TGCAGCGCAAGAGAGGGACTAGGCACAGATACGCAGTATTTT. The chain employs TRBV29-1 and TRBJ2-3; 8 nucleotides line up with TRBD2. There are 14 residues in the CDR3. The J segment lost 1 base and the V segment lost 7 bases, leaving 7 bases of the junction unmatched. Per the germline V gene, CDR1 is SQVTM and CDR2 is ANQGSEA.

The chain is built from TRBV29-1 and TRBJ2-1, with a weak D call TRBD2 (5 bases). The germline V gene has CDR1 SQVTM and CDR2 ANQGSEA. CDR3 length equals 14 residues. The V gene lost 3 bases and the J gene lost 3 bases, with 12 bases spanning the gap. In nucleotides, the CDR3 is TGCAGCGTTGATGGTCTAGCTAACTACAATGAGCAGTTCTTC. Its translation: CSVDGLANYNEQFF.

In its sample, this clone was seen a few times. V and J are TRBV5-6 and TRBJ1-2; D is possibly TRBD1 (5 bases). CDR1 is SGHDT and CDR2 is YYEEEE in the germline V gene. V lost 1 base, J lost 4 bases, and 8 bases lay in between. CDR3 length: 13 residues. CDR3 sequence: CASSLSGFYGYTF. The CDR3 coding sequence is TGTGCCAGCAGCTTGTCAGGGTTCTATGGCTACACCTTC. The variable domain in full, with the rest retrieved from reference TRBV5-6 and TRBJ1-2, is DAGVTQSPTHLIKTRGQQVTLRCSPKSGHDTVSWYQQALGQGPQFIFQYYEEEERQRGNFPDRFSGHQFPNYSSELNVNALLLGDSALYLCASSLSGFYGYTFGSGTRLTVV.

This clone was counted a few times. The CDR3 nucleotides are TGCAGTGCAACGCGGGACCACGAGCAGTACTTC. The encoded protein is CSATRDHEQYF. V gene TRBV20-1 combines with J gene TRBJ2-7, with D possibly matching TRBD2 (6 bases). V lost 6 bases and J 5 bases, leaving 11 bases between the germline ends. The length of the CDR3 is 11 residues. CDR1 is DFQATT, CDR2 SNEGSKA, per germline (reference sequence).

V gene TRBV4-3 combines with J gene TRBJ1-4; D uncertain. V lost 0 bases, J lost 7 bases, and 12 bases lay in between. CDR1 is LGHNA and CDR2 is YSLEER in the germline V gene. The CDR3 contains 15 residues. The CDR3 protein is CASSQEWVTSEKLFF. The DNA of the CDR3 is TGCGCCAGCAGCCAAGAGTGGGTTACCAGTGAAAAACTGTTTTTT.

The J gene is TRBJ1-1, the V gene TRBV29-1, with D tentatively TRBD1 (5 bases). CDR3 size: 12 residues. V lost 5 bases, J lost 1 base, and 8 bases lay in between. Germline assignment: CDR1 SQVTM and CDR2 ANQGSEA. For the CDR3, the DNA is TGCAGCGTTCCCGGGACGAACACTGAAGCTTTCTTT. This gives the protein CSVPGTNTEAFF.

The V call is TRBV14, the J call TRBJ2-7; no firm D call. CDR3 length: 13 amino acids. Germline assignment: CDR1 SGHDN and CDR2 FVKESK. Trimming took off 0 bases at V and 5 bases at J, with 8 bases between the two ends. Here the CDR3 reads CASSQEQWNEQYF. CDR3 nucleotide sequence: TGTGCCAGCAGCCAAGAGCAGTGGAACGAGCAGTACTTC.

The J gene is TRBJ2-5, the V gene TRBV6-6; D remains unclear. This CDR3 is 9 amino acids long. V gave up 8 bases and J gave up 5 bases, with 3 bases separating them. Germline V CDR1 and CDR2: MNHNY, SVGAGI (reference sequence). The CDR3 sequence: CASGETQYF. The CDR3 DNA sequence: TGTGCCAGCGGGGAGACCCAGTACTTC.

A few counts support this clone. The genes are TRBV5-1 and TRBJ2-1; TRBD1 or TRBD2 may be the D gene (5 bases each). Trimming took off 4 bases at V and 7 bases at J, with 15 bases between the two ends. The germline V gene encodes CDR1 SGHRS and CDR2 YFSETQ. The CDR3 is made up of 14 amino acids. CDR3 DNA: TGCGCCAGCAGCAGTACCGGGACGCATAATGAGCAGTTCTTC. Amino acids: CASSSTGTHNEQFF. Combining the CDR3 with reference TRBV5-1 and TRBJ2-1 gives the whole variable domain KAGVTQTPRYLIKTRGQQVTLSCSPISGHRSVSWYQQTPGQGLQFLFEYFSETQRNKGNFPGRFSGRQFSNSRSEMNVSTLELGDSALYLCASSSTGTHNEQFFGPGTRLTVL.

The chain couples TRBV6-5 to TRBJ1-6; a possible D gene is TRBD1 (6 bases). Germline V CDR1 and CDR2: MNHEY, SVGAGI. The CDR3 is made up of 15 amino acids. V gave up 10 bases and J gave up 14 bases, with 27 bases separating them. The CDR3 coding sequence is TGTGCCACCTCGCCAGTGGTCCATGGGCAGGGGACCCTCCACTTT. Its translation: CATSPVVHGQGTLHF.